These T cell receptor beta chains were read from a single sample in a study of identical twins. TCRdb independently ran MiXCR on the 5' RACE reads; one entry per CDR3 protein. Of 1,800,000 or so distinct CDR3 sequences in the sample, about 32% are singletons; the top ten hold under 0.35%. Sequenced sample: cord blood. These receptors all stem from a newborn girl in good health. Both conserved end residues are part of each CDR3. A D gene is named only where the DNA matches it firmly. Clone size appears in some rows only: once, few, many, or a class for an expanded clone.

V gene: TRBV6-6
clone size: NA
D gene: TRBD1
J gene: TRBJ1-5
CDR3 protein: CASSSLTGSIQPQHF
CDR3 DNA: TGTGCCAGCAGTTCACTGACAGGGTCCATTCAGCCCCAGCATTTT

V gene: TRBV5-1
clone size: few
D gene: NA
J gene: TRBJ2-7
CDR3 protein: CASSSDLRQYSYEQYF
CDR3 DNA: TGCGCCAGCAGCTCTGACCTCAGACAGTACTCCTACGAGCAGTACTTC

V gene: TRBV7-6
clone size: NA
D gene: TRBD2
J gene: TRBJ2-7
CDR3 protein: CASSLGGSGTAYEQYF
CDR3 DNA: TGTGCCAGCAGCTTAGGGGGGAGCGGGACTGCCTACGAGCAGTACTTC

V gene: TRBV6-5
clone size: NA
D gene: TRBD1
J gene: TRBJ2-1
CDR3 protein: CASTTGWHNEQFF
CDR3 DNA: TGTGCCAGCACGACAGGGTGGCACAATGAGCAGTTCTTC

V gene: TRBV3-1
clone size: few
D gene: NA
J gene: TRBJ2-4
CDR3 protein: CASSQGQPYKNIQYF
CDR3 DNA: TGTGCCAGCAGCCAAGGACAGCCTTACAAAAACATTCAGTACTTC

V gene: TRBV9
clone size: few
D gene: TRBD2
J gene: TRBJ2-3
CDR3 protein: CASSGGLAGGTDTQYF
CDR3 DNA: TGTGCCAGCAGTGGCGGACTAGCGGGGGGCACAGATACGCAGTATTTT

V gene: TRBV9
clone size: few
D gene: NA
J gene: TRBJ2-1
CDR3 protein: CASSVEGSSRNEQFF
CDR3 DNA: TGTGCCAGCAGCGTAGAAGGGTCAAGTAGGAATGAGCAGTTCTTC

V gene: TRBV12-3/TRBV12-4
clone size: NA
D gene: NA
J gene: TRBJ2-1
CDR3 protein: CASSPGRSEQFF
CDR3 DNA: TGTGCCAGCAGCCCGGGACGGAGTGAGCAGTTCTTC

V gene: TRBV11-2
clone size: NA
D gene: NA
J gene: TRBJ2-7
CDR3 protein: CASSLTAAGAGRDYEQYF
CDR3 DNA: TGTGCCAGCAGCTTAACCGCCGCTGGGGCAGGGCGGGACTACGAGCAGTACTTC

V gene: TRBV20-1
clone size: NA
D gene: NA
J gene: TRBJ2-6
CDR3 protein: CSARDKPSGANVLTF
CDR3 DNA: TGCAGTGCTAGAGACAAGCCCTCTGGGGCCAACGTCCTGACTTTC

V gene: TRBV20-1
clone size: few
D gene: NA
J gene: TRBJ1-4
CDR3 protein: CSARGFGEEKLFF
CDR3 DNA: TGCAGTGCTAGAGGATTTGGGGAAGAAAAACTGTTTTTT

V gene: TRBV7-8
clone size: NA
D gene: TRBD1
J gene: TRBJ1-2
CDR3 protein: CASSQDRTHNYGYTF
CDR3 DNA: TGTGCCAGCAGCCAGGACAGGACACACAACTATGGCTACACCTTC

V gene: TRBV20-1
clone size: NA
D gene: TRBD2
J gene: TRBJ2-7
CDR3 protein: CRPWASGKSEQYF
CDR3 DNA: TGCAGACCCTGGGCTAGCGGGAAGTCCGAGCAGTACTTC

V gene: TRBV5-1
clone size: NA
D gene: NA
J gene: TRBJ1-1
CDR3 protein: CASSWDTSEAFF
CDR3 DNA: TGCGCCAGCAGCTGGGACACCTCTGAAGCTTTCTTT

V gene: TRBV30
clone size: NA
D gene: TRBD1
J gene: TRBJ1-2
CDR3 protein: CAWSSDRGGYTF
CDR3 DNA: TGTGCCTGGAGTTCGGACAGGGGTGGCTACACCTTC

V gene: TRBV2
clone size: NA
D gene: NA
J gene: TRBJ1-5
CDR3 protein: CASSDLINQPQHF
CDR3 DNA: TGTGCCAGCAGTGACCTCATAAATCAGCCCCAGCATTTT

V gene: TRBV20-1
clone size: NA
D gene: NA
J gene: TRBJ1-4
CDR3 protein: CSALNRDGLEKLFF
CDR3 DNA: TGCAGTGCCCTAAACCGGGACGGGCTTGAAAAACTGTTTTTT

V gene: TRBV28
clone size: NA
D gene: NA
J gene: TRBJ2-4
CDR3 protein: CASSHPRWVIAKNIQYF
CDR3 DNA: TGTGCCAGCAGCCACCCCCGCTGGGTTATAGCCAAAAACATTCAGTACTTC